Listed below are T cell receptor beta chains from one sample, sequenced in a study of regulatory dendritic cells for organ transplantation. TCRdb keeps only in-frame clones here, not all; method: immunoSEQ multiplex PCR. The sample yields 25,000 to 35,000 clones, around 83% seen once. The sequenced sample consisted of naive CD4+ T cells from blood. These receptors were obtained from a human donor in good health. The CDR3 runs from the conserved cysteine through the conserved F or W. The D gene is left open where the match is weak. Not all rows give a size; the values are once, few, many and, for expanded clones, a class.

V	D	J	size	DNA	CDR3
TRBV7-2	TRBD2	TRBJ2-7	few	TGTGCCAGCAGCTCTAGCGGGGGGGTGTTTGGCGAGCAGTACTTC	CASSSSGGVFGEQYF
TRBV25-1	TRBD1	TRBJ1-6	NA	TGTGCCAGCATCGAGACAGGGGCCCCTTCACCCCTCCACTTT	CASIETGAPSPLHF
TRBV12-5	TRBD1	TRBJ2-2	NA	TGTGCTAGTGGTTTCCCCCCGGGACAGGCCCCTCGCGGGGAGCTGTTTTTT	CASGFPPGQAPRGELFF
TRBV6-5	TRBD1	TRBJ1-3	NA	TGTGCCAGCAGCGACAGGGCTGGAAACACCATATATTTT	CASSDRAGNTIYF
TRBV5-5	NA	TRBJ1-3	NA	TGTGCCAGCAGCTTGGTAGGGACTCTGGCAAACACCATATATTTT	CASSLVGTLANTIYF
TRBV19	NA	TRBJ1-5	NA	TGTGCCAGTAGTATGCCCGGGGATCAGCCCCAGCATTTT	CASSMPGDQPQHF
TRBV19	NA	TRBJ1-6	NA	TGTGCCAGTCGGTATAGAGGGATACGAGATAATTCACCCCTCCACTTT	CASRYRGIRDNSPLHF
TRBV18	NA	TRBJ1-1	NA	TGTGCCAGCTCACCACCGCAGGGAGGGGATGAAGCTTTCTTT	CASSPPQGGDEAFF
TRBV4-2	NA	TRBJ1-5	few	TGTGCCAGCAGCCATAATTATGGGGAGCCTAATCAGCCCCAGCATTTT	CASSHNYGEPNQPQHF
TRBV10-3	NA	TRBJ2-5	NA	TGTGCCATCAGTGAGTCGACCGGGCAAGAGACCCAGTACTTC	CAISESTGQETQYF
TRBV18	NA	TRBJ1-6	few	TGTGCCAGCTCACCAGGCCAGGAGGGTTCACCCCTCCACTTT	CASSPGQEGSPLHF
TRBV10-3	TRBD1	TRBJ2-2	once	TGTGCCATCAGTGAGTCGGGGACAGGGAAGGACACCGGGGAGCTGTTTTTT	CAISESGTGKDTGELFF
TRBV19	NA	TRBJ1-2	NA	TGTGCCAGTAGTGCAAGCGGTCCCGACGGAGGCTACACCTTC	CASSASGPDGGYTF
TRBV6-5	NA	TRBJ1-2	NA	TGTGCCAGCAGTTACTCGGGGGGCTATGGCTACACCTTC	CASSYSGGYGYTF
TRBV7-2	TRBD1	TRBJ2-2	NA	TGTGCCAGCAGCACGCGACAGGGGTCCACCGGGGAGCTGTTTTTT	CASSTRQGSTGELFF
TRBV7-2	TRBD2	TRBJ2-7	once	TGTGCCAGCAGCTCCCCGTTCGGGGGGGGCCCCGGGACTAACGAGCAGTACTTC	CASSSPFGGGPGTNEQYF
TRBV7-9	TRBD1	TRBJ1-2	NA	TGTGCCAGCAGCCAGACAGGGGAGGATGGCTACACCTTC	CASSQTGEDGYTF
TRBV7-2	NA	TRBJ1-2	NA	TGTGCCAGCAGCCCCTTTGAGCTAGCTAACTATGGCTACACCTTC	CASSPFELANYGYTF
TRBV7-2	NA	TRBJ1-6	NA	TGTGCCAGCAGCCTTTATTATGATTCACCCCTCCACTTT	CASSLYYDSPLHF
TRBV9	TRBD2	TRBJ2-3	NA	TGTGCCAGCAGCATCGATCCTAGCGGGGGGGCCTCAGATACGCAGTATTTT	CASSIDPSGGASDTQYF
TRBV2	NA	TRBJ2-2	few	TGTGCCAGCAGTGTTTTGGAGGGTGCTGGCGGGGAGCTGTTTTTT	CASSVLEGAGGELFF
TRBV27	NA	TRBJ1-5	NA	TGTGCCAGCAGTTTAGGAAGACAAGCCAATCAGCCCCAGCATTTT	CASSLGRQANQPQHF
TRBV18	TRBD1	TRBJ2-5	NA	TGTGCCAGCTCACCCGCGAATACTCGACAGGGGGCGTTAGAGACCCAGTACTTC	CASSPANTRQGALETQYF
TRBV14	TRBD1	TRBJ2-4	NA	TGTGCCAGCAGCCAATCCCTTGGCAGGGGGCAGCGTGACGGCAAAAACATTCAGTACTTC	CASSQSLGRGQRDGKNIQYF
TRBV4-1	NA	TRBJ2-2	NA	TGCGCCAGCAGCCAACAAACGACAGGGAGGGGGGAGCTGTTTTTT	CASSQQTTGRGELFF
TRBV14	NA	TRBJ2-1	once	TGTGCCAGCAGCCGTTTCAGGGAGCAGTTCTTC	CASSRFREQFF
TRBV29-1	NA	TRBJ2-3	NA	TGCAGCGCTGCCCGGGGTCCATCAGATACGCAGTATTTT	CSAARGPSDTQYF
TRBV11-2	TRBD2	TRBJ2-4	NA	TGTGCCAGCAGCCCTAGCGGGGAAAACATTCAGTACTTC	CASSPSGENIQYF
TRBV18	NA	TRBJ1-5	NA	TGTGCCAGCTCGTCCGGCCAGGGTCTTAGCAATCAGCCCCAGCATTTT	CASSSGQGLSNQPQHF
TRBV12-5	NA	TRBJ1-1	NA	TGTGCTAGTGGTTTGTCCCGTACGGGAGCTTTCTTT	CASGLSRTGAFF
TRBV16	TRBD1	TRBJ1-5	NA	TGTGCCAGCAGCCAATCTAATACAGGGGCTTGGCAGCCCCAGCATTTT	CASSQSNTGAWQPQHF
TRBV4-1	NA	TRBJ2-1	NA	TGCGCCAGCAGCCTGTACAGGGAACGAGAGCAGTTCTTC	CASSLYREREQFF
TRBV5-1	TRBD1	TRBJ2-7	NA	TGCGCCAGCTCCGGGGACAGCGCGCAAACCTACGAGCAGTACTTC	CASSGDSAQTYEQYF
TRBV18	TRBD1	TRBJ1-4	NA	TGTGCCAGCTCACCCCGCGACGTGGGACAGTCTAATGAAAAACTGTTTTTT	CASSPRDVGQSNEKLFF
TRBV5-6	TRBD2	TRBJ2-2	NA	TGTGCCAGCAGCACCACGGGGGGGCTCAACACCGGGGAGCTGTTTTTT	CASSTTGGLNTGELFF
TRBV18	NA	TRBJ2-5	NA	TGTGCCAGCTCACCACAGCAGGGGATCCTAGAGACCCAGTACTTC	CASSPQQGILETQYF
TRBV7-9	NA	TRBJ2-1	NA	TGTGCCAGCAGCCCTCAAACTAGAAGGACCGGCAATGAGCAGTTCTTC	CASSPQTRRTGNEQFF
TRBV2	TRBD1	TRBJ1-1	few	TGTGCCAGCAGTGCTGACAGGGGTAACACTGAAGCTTTCTTT	CASSADRGNTEAFF
TRBV2	NA	TRBJ2-7	NA	TGTGCCAGCAAGGAGGGGGCCTTCTCCTACGAGCAGTACTTC	CASKEGAFSYEQYF
TRBV5-4	TRBD1	TRBJ1-2	NA	TGTGCCAGCAGCTTGGACAGGGGGCTATCGGGAGGCTACACCTTC	CASSLDRGLSGGYTF
TRBV9	TRBD1	TRBJ1-3	NA	TGTGCCAGCAGCGTAGGAGGGGGACAGGGCAGAAACACCATATATTTT	CASSVGGGQGRNTIYF
TRBV6-6	TRBD2	TRBJ2-1	NA	TGTGCCACTACTAGCGGGGGGGACGGGGGTGAGCAGTTCTTC	CATTSGGDGGEQFF
TRBV6-6	TRBD2	TRBJ2-5	few	TGTGCCAGCAGTTCACCTCGGGGGGGCAGAGGGGAGACCCAGTACTTC	CASSSPRGGRGETQYF
TRBV27	TRBD2	TRBJ2-1	once	TGTGCCAGCAGTTTTAGAGGCCCGGGACTAGCGGGGCACAATGAGCAGTTCTTC	CASSFRGPGLAGHNEQFF
TRBV6-1	NA	TRBJ2-7	once	TGTGCCAGCAGTGAGCCGGGACAGCGGGTAGGACAGTACTTC	CASSEPGQRVGQYF
TRBV6-6	NA	TRBJ1-4	NA	TGTGCCAGCGGCGAAGGGGGTGAAAAACTGTTTTTT	CASGEGGEKLFF
TRBV6-1	NA	TRBJ1-2	NA	TGTGCCGCTTCTGAGGCTGCGTGGTACGGCTACACCTTC	CAASEAAWYGYTF
TRBV7-2	NA	TRBJ2-7	NA	TGTGCCAGCAGCCGAAGCTGGGCTAGCGACGAGCAGTACTTC	CASSRSWASDEQYF
TRBV5-1	NA	TRBJ1-3	NA	TGCGCCAGCAGCGCACAGGTGCCCTCTGGAAACACCATATATTTT	CASSAQVPSGNTIYF
TRBV5-1	TRBD1	TRBJ2-7	NA	TGCGCCAGCGGGACAGGGGAGTCCTACGAGCAGTACTTC	CASGTGESYEQYF
TRBV5-1	NA	TRBJ1-6	NA	TGCGCCAGCAGCCCCTACATGGGCTCACCCCTCCACTTT	CASSPYMGSPLHF
TRBV25-1	TRBD1	TRBJ2-3	NA	TGTGCCAGCAGTGCACTGACACAGGGGAGAACAGATACGCAGTATTTT	CASSALTQGRTDTQYF
TRBV6-4	NA	TRBJ2-5	NA	TGTGCCAGCAGTGAAGCGGTAGGCGGAGGAGAGACCCAGTACTTC	CASSEAVGGGETQYF
TRBV19	NA	TRBJ2-1	NA	TGTGCCAGTAGTAAACGGGAGACTTACAATGAGCAGTTCTTC	CASSKRETYNEQFF